This T cell receptor beta chain stems from a study of T cell changes during pregnancy in multiple sclerosis. Libraries were prepared by immunoSEQ multiplex PCR; TCRdb keeps only in-frame clonotypes and omits some of them. The sample consists of about 62,000 clones, 90% to 95% of them appearing once. The CDR3 loop spans 13 amino acids. Trimming left V 10 bases short and J 4 bases short, with 14 bases between. Germline V lookup: CDR1 LNHDA, CDR2 SQIVND (reference sequence). This specimen consisted of CD8+ T cells from peripheral blood mononuclear cells, obtained in the second trimester of pregnancy. The chain uses TRBV19 and TRBJ2-1; weak D call: TRBD2 (6 bases). The clonotype comes from a female donor with multiple sclerosis, enrolled in a pregnancy study. CDR3 amino acids: CATAGTEYNEQFF. The CDR3 DNA is TGTGCCACCGCCGGGACTGAATACAATGAGCAGTTCTTC.